The T cell receptor beta chain described here comes from a study of a mutant IDH1 vaccine in newly diagnosed glioma. At the level of the study: Beginning 4-6 weeks after radiotherapy alone, or with temozolomide cycles, vaccination took place. Patients were pretreated with radiotherapy, temozolomide, or both, mostly both.

Germline lookup yields CDR1 LNHDA and CDR2 SQIVND (reference sequence). This CDR3 comprises 15 residues. Unmatched junction bases numbered 8, after V lost 4 bases and J lost 7 bases. The method was immunoSEQ multiplex PCR; TCRdb's version includes in-frame clones alone and lacks a portion of them. This sample carries some 54,000 clones, approximately 81% of them seen once, and the ten largest clones take around 4.1%. Regarding this clone: Its specificity is unknown.

Stated time point: week 35, safety follow-up. In every dose of vaccine, 300 ug of mutant IDH1 20-mer peptide was given alongside topical imiquimod. Patients came in for eight vaccinations, in weeks 1, 3, 5, 7, 11, 15, 19 and 23. The input for sequencing was PBMCs, taken from a glioma patient whose treatment included an IDH1 peptide vaccine. This receptor was identified in a young woman with glioma. The V call is TRBV19, the J call TRBJ1-5; 9 bases line up with TRBD1. The DNA of the CDR3 is TGTGCCAGTAGTACGAGGACAGGGGCATCCCAGCCCCAGCATTTT. It is translated as CASSTRTGASQPQHF. Supplemented by reference TRBV19 and TRBJ1-5, the full variable domain reads DGGITQSPKYLFRKEGQNVTLSCEQNLNHDAMYWYRQDPGQGLRLIYYSQIVNDFQKGDIAEGYSVSREKKESFPLTVTSAQKNPTAFYLCASSTRTGASQPQHFGDGTRLSIL.